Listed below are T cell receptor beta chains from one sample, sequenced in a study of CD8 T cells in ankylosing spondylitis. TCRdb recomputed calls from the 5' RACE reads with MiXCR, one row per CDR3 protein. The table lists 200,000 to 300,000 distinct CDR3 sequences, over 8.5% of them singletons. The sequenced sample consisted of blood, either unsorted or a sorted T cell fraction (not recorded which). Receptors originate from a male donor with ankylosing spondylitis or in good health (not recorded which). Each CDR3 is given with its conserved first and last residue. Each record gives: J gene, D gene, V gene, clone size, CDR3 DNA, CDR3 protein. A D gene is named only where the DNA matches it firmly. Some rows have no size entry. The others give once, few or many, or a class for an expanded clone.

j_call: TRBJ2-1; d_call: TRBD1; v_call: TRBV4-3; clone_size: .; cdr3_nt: TGCGCCAGCAGGAGTACCTTACTCGGGACAGGGGCCCTTGAGCAGTTCTTC; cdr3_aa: CASRSTLLGTGALEQFF
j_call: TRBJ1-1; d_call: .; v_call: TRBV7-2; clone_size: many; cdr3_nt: TGTGCCAGCAGCTTAGCAGGGGGATTCGACACTGAAGCTTTCTTT; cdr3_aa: CASSLAGGFDTEAFF
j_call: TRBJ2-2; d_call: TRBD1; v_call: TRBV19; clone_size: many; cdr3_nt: TGTGCCAGTAGGATGGCGCCTCGGGACAGGGGAGCCGGGGAGCTGTTTTTT; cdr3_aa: CASRMAPRDRGAGELFF
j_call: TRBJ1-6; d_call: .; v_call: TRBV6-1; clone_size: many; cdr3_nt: TGTGCCAGCCATAGGGGGGAGGGATGGAATTCACCCCTCCACTTT; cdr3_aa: CASHRGEGWNSPLHF
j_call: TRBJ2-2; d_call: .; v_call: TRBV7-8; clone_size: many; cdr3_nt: TGTGCCAGCAGCGCGAGCGAGCGGGTACGAACCGGGGAGCTGTTTTTT; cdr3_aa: CASSASERVRTGELFF
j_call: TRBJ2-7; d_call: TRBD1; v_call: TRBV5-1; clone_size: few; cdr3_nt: TGCGCCAGCAGCTTGTACGGGACAGGGGAGGTCGAGCAGTACTTC; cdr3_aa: CASSLYGTGEVEQYF
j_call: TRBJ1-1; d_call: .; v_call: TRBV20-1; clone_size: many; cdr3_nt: TGCAGTGCCGGACAGTTCAACACTGAAGCTTTCTTT; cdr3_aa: CSAGQFNTEAFF
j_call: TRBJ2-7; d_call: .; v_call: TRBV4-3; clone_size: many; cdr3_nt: TGCGCCAGCAGCCACGACAGGTTGACTGGACACGAGCAGTACTTC; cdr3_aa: CASSHDRLTGHEQYF
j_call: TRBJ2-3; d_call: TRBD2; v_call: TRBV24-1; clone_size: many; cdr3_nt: TGTGCCACGTGCGCGGGGGACACAGATACGCAGTATTTT; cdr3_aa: CATCAGDTDTQYF
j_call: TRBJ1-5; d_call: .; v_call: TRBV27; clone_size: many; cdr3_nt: TGTGCCAGCTCACCCGCGGAGGGGAGTCAGCCCCAGCATTTT; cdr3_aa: CASSPAEGSQPQHF
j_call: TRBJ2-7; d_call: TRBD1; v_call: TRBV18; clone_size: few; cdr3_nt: TGTGCCAGCTCACCCGGACAGGGGGCTTACTACGAGCAGTACTTC; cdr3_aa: CASSPGQGAYYEQYF
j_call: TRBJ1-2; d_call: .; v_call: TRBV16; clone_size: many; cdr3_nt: TGTGCCAGCAGCCAATCCGGGGATGGCTACACCTTC; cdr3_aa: CASSQSGDGYTF
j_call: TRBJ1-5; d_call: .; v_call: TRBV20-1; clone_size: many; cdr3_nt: TGCAGTGCTAGAGAAATAGGACTTGGTCAGCCCCAGCATTTT; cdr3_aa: CSAREIGLGQPQHF
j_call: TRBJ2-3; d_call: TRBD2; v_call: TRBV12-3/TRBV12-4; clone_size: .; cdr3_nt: TGTGCCAGCAGTCCGGTAGTTAATCCCCGGGGGGGCACAGATACGCAGTATTTT; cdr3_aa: CASSPVVNPRGGTDTQYF
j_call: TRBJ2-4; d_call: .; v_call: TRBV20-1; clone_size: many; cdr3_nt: TGCAGTGCTTCACGGGGGAGCATTCAGTACTTC; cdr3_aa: CSASRGSIQYF
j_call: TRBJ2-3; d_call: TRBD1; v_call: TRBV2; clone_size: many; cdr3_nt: TGTGCCAGCAGTGATAGGGACAGGAGGGCAGATACGCAGTATTTT; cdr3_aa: CASSDRDRRADTQYF
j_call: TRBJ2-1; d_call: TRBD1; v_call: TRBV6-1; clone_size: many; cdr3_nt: TGTGCCACCCGGGACAGCTCCTACAATGAGCAGTTCTTC; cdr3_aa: CATRDSSYNEQFF
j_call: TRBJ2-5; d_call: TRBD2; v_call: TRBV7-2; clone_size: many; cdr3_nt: TGTGCCAGCAGCTTATCGTGGGGGGGGTACCAAGAGACCCAGTACTTC; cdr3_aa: CASSLSWGGYQETQYF
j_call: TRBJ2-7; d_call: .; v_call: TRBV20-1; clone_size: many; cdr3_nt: TGCAGTGCTAGAGAAGGCGGCTTCTACGAGCAGTACTTC; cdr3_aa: CSAREGGFYEQYF
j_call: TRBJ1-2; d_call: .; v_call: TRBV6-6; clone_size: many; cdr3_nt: TGTGCCAGCGGCAAAGGTGTCCGCTATGGCTACACCTTC; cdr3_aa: CASGKGVRYGYTF
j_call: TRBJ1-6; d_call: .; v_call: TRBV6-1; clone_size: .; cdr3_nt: TGTGCCAGCAGCTGGACAGAGGACTCACCCCTCCACTTT; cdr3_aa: CASSWTEDSPLHF
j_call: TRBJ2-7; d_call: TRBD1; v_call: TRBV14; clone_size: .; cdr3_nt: TGTGCCAGCAGTCGGGACAGGGGCCTAGAGCAGTACTTC; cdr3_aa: CASSRDRGLEQYF
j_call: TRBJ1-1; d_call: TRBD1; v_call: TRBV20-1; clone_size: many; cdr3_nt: TGCAGTCCACCCGGGACAGGACGTGAAGCTTTCTTT; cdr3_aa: CSPPGTGREAFF
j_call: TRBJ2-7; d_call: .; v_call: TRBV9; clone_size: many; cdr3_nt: TGTGCCAGCAGCCCCGTCTGGGCGGGCTACGAGCAGTACTTC; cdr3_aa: CASSPVWAGYEQYF
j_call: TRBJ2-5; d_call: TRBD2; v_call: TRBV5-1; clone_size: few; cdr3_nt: TGCGCCAGCAGCTCCATAGCGGGGGGGCCGAGTGTTCGAGAGACCCAGTACTTC; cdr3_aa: CASSSIAGGPSVRETQYF
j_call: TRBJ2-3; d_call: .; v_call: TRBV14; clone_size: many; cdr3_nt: TGTGCCAGCAGCCAAGAAACTATCACAGATACGCAGTATTTT; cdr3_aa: CASSQETITDTQYF
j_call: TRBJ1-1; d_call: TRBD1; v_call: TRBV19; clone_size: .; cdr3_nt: TGTGCCAGTAGTAGAGGACAGGGGAGCACTGAAGCTTTCTTT; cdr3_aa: CASSRGQGSTEAFF
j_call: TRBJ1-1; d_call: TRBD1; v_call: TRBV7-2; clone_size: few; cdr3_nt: TGCGCCAGCAGCTCGACAGGGTTGGGCACTGAAGCTTTCTTT; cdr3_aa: CASSSTGLGTEAFF
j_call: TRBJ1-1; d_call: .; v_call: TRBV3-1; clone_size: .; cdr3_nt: TGTGCCAGCAGCCCAAACTGGCGGGGGGACACTGAAGCTTTCTTT; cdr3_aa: CASSPNWRGDTEAFF
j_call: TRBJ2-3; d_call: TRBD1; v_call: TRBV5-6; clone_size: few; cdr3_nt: TGTGCCAGCAGGCCCGGGACAGGGCACCCCAAAACAGATACGCAGTATTTT; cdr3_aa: CASRPGTGHPKTDTQYF
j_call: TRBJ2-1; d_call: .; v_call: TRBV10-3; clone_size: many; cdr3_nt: TGTGCCATCAAGGTGGAGGGCCGGGTCAATGAGCAGTTCTTC; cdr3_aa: CAIKVEGRVNEQFF
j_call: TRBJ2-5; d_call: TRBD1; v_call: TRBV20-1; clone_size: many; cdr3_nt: TGCAGTGCTTTTGACAACTACCGGGACAGACAAGAGACCCAGTACTTC; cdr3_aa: CSAFDNYRDRQETQYF
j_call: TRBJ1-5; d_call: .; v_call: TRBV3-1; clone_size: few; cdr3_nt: TGTGCCAGCAGCGTGGACGGTAGCAATCAGCCCCAGCATTTT; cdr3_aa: CASSVDGSNQPQHF
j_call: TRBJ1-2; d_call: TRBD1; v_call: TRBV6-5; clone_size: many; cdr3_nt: TGTGCCAGCAGTTACAAGTCGACAGGGGTAGGCTATGGCTACACCTTC; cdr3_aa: CASSYKSTGVGYGYTF
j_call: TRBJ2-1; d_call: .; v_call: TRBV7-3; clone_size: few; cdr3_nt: TGTGCCAGCAGCTTAAGGGGGGGGCCCACCTACAATGAGCAGTTCTTC; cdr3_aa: CASSLRGGPTYNEQFF
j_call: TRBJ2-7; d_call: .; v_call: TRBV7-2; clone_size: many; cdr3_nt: TGTGCCAGCAGCTTGAGGGGTATGGGGCAAACCTCCTACGAGCAGTACTTC; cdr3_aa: CASSLRGMGQTSYEQYF
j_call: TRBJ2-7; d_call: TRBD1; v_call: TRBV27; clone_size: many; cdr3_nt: TGTGCCAGCAGTTTTAGGGACAGGACCTACGAGCAGTACTTC; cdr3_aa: CASSFRDRTYEQYF
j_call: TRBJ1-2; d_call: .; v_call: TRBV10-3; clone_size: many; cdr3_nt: TGTGCCATCAGTGGCCGGAATGGAGACTATGGCTACACCTTC; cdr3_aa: CAISGRNGDYGYTF
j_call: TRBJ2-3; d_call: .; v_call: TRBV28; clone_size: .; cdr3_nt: TGTGCCAGCCGGGCGAGGAGCACAGATACGCAGTATTTT; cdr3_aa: CASRARSTDTQYF
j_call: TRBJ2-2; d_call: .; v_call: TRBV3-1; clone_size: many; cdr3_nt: TGTGCCAGCAAGCCTACAAGGGCAACCGGGGAGCTGTTTTTT; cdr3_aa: CASKPTRATGELFF
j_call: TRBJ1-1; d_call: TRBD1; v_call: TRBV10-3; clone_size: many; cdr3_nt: TGTGCCATCAAGACAGGGGGCCGGGGAATGAACACTGAAGCTTTCTTT; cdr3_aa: CAIKTGGRGMNTEAFF
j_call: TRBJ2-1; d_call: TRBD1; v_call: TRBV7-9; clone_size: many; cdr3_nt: TGTGCCACTCGAGGGGGCCTCCTCTCCTACAATGAGCAGTTCTTC; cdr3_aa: CATRGGLLSYNEQFF
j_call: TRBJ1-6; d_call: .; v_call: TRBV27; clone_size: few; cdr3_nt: TGTGCCAGCAGTTTGCAGATAGGGTCCAATTCACCCCTCCACTTT; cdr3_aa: CASSLQIGSNSPLHF
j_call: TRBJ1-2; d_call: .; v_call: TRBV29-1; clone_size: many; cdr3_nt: TGCAGCGTTGAGGGGGACGGAGGCTACACCTTC; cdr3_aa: CSVEGDGGYTF
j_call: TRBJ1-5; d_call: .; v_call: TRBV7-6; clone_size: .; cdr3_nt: TGTGCCAGCAGCGAGGGGGGTAAGCCCCAGCATTTT; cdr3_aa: CASSEGGKPQHF
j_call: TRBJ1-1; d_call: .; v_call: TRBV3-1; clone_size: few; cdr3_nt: TGTGCCAGCAGCCAAGATATACAATCGAAAGCTTTCTTT; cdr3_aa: CASSQDIQSKAFF
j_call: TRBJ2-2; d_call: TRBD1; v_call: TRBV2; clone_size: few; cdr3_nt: TGTGCCAGCGGTGGACAGGGGGTTCCCGGGGAGCTGTTTTTT; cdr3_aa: CASGGQGVPGELFF
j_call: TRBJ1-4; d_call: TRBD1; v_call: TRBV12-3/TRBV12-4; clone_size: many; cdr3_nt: TGTGCCAGCAGCATGACAGGGGGTGGTGAAAAACTGTTTTTT; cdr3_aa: CASSMTGGGEKLFF
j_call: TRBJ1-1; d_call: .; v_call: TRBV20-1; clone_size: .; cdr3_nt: TGCAGTGGTAGGCCAGGGCACACTGAAGCTTTCTTT; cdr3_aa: CSGRPGHTEAFF